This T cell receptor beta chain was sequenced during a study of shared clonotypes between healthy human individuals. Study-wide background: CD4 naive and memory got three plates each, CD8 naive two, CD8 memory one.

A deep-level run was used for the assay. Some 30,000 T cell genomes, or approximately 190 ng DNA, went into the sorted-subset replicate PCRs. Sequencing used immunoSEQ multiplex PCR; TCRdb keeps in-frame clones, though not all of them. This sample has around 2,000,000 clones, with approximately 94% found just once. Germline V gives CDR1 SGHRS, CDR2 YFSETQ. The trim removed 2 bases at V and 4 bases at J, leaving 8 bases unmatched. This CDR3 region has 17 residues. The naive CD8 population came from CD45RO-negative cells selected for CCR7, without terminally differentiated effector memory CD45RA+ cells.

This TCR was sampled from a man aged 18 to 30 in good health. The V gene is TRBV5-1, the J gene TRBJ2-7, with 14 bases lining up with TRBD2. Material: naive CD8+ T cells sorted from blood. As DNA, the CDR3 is TGCGCCAGCAGCTTAACCGGGACTAGCGGGAGAAGTTACGAGCAGTACTTC. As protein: CASSLTGTSGRSYEQYF.